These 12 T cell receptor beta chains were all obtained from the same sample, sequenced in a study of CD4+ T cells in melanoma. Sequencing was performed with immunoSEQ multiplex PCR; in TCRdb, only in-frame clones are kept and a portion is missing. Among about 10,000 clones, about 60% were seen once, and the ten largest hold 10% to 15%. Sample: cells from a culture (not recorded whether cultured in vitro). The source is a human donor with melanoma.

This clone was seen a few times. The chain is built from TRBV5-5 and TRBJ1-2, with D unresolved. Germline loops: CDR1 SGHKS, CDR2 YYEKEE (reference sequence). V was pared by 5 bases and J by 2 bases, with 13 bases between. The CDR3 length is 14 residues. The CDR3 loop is CASSIGDTNYGYTF. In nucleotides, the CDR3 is TGTGCCAGCAGTATCGGGGATACCAACTATGGCTACACCTTC. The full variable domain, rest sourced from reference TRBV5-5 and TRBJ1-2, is DAGVTQSPTHLIKTRGQQVTLRCSPISGHKSVSWYQQVLGQGPQFIFQYYEKEERGRGNFPDRFSARQFPNYSSELNVNALLLGDSALYLCASSIGDTNYGYTFGSGTRLTVV.

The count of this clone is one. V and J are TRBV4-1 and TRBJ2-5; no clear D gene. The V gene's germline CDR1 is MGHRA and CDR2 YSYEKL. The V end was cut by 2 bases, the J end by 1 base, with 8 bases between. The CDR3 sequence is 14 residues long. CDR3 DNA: TGCGCCAGCAGCCAAAGGGCCCTCCAAGAGACCCAGTACTTC. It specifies CASSQRALQETQYF.

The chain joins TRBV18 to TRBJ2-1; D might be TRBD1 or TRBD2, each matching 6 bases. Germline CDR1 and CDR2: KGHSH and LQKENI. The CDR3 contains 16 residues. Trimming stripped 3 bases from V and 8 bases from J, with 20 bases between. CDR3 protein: CASSPEAGGARDEQFF. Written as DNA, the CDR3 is TGTGCCAGCTCACCCGAGGCCGGGGGCGCTCGGGATGAGCAGTTCTTC.

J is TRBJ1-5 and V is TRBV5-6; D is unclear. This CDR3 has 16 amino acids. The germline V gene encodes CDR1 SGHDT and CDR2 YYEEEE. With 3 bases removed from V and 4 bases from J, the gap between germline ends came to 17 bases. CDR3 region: CASSSSGPRGNQPQHF. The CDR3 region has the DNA TGTGCCAGCAGCTCAAGCGGGCCCCGGGGTAATCAGCCCCAGCATTTT.

CDR3 amino acids: CASSHRGSGSPLHF. The CDR3 DNA reads as TGTGCCAGTAGTCACAGGGGATCCGGCTCACCCCTCCACTTT. V is TRBV19 and J is TRBJ1-6, with 7 bases matching TRBD1. CDR3 length: 14 residues. V shed 5 bases and J 10 bases; nucleotides not matched to a gene: 8. In germline, CDR1 is LNHDA, CDR2 SQIVND (reference sequence).

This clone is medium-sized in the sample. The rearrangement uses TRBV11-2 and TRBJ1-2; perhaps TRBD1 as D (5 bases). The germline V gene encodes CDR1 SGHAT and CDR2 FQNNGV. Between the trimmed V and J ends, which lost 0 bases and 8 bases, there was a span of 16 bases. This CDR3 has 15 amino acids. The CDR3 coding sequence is TGTGCCAGCAGCTTAGATATCATGGGACGAGGGGGCTACACCTTC. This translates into CASSLDIMGRGGYTF.

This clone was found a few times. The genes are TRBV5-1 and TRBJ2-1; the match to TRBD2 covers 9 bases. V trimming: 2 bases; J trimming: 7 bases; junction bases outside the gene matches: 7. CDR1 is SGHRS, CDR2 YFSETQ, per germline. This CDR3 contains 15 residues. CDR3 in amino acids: CASSLTGAGGNEQFF. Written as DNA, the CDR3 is TGCGCCAGCAGCTTAACCGGGGCGGGGGGGAATGAGCAGTTCTTC.

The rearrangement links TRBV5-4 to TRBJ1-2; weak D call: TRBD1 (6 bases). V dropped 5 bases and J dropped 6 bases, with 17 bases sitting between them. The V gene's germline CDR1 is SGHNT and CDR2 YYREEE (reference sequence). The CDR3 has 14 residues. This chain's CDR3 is CASRPGAEIHGYTF. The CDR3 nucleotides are TGTGCCAGCAGACCGGGGGCGGAAATCCATGGCTACACCTTC. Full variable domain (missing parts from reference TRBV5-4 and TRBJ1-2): ETGVTQSPTHLIKTRGQQVTLRCSSQSGHNTVSWYQQALGQGPQFIFQYYREEENGRGNFPPRFSGLQFPNYSSELNVNALELDDSALYLCASRPGAEIHGYTFGSGTRLTVV.

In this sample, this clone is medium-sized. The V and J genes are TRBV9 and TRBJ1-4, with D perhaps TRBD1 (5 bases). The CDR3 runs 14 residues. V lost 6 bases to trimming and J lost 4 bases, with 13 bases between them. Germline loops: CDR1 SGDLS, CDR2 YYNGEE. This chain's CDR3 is CASNTGTGNEKLFF. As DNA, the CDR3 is TGTGCCAGCAACACCGGGACGGGTAATGAAAAACTGTTTTTT. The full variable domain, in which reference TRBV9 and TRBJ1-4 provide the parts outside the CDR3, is DSGVTQTPKHLITATGQRVTLRCSPRSGDLSVYWYQQSLDQGLQFLIQYYNGEERAKGNILERFSAQQFPDLHSELNLSSLELGDSALYFCASNTGTGNEKLFFGSGTQLSVL.

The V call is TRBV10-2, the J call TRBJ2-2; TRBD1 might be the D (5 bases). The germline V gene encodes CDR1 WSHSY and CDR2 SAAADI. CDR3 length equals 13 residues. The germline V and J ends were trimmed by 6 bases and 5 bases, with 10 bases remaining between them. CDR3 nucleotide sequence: TGCGCCAGCAGGGGGCGTTCAACCGGGGAGCTGTTTTTT. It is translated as CASRGRSTGELFF.

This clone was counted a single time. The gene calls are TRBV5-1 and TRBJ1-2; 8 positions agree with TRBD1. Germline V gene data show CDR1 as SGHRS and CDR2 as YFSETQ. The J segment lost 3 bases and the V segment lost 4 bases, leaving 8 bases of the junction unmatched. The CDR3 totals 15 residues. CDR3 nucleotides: TGCGCCAGCAGCAAGGGGACAGGAGAAGACTATGGCTACACCTTC. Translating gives CASSKGTGEDYGYTF.

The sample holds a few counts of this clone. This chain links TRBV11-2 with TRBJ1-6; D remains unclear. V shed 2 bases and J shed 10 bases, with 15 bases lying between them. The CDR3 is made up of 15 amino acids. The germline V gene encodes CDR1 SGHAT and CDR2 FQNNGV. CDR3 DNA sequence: TGTGCCAGCAGCTTAATGGCCAGGCCAAACTCACCCCTCCACTTT. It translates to CASSLMARPNSPLHF.